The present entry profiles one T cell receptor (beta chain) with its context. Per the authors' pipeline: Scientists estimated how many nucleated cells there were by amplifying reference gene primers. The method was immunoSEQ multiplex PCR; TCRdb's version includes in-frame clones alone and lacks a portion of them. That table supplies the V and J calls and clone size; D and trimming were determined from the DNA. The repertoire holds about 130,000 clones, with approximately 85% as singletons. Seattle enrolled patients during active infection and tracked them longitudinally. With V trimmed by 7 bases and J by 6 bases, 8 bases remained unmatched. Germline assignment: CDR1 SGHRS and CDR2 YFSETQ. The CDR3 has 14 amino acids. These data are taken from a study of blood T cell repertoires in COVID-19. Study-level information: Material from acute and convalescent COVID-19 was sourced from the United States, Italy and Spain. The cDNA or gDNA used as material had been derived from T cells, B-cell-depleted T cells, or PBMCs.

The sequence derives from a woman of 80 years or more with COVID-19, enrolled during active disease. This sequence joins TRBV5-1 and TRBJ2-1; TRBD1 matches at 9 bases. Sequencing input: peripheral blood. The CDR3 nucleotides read TGCGCCAGCCGCCGGGACAGGGTGCCCAATGAGCAGTTCTTC. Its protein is CASRRDRVPNEQFF.